A selection of T cell receptor beta chains follows, all from one sample in a study of human T cells and chemical hapten exposure. TCRdb re-called the RACE reads with MiXCR, one entry per CDR3 protein. The table records around 330,000 distinct CDR3 sequences, around 5% of them present only once. The sequencing here drew on whole blood, taken in connection with sensitization to the hapten diphenylcyclopropenone (DPC). The source of these receptors is a woman aged 18-29 years with alopecia areata. Some clones in this sample may be carry-over from other donors' samples. Both conserved end residues are part of each CDR3. The D gene is left open where the match is weak. Size tells how often a clone was seen (once, few, many) or the class of an expanded clone, and some rows leave it out.

v_call,clone_size,d_call,cdr3_length,j_call,cdr3_aa,cdr3_nt
TRBV20-1,many,NA,13,TRBJ1-3,CSAWGSSGNTIYF,TGCAGTGCTTGGGGCAGCTCTGGAAACACCATATATTTT
TRBV20-1,NA,NA,15,TRBJ2-7,CSARFRADLPYEQYF,TGCAGTGCTAGATTTCGGGCAGACTTGCCCTACGAGCAGTACTTC
TRBV16,many,NA,13,TRBJ1-5,CASSQYDDQPQHF,TGTGCCAGCAGCCAATACGACGATCAGCCCCAGCATTTT
TRBV3-1,NA,TRBD2,14,TRBJ2-3,CASAAGGEADTQYF,TGTGCCAGCGCGGCGGGGGGGGAAGCAGATACGCAGTATTTT
TRBV10-3,many,TRBD2,15,TRBJ2-1,CATSDLAGGDNEQFF,TGTGCCACTTCCGACCTAGCGGGGGGCGACAATGAGCAGTTCTTC
TRBV18,many,NA,14,TRBJ2-7,CASSPGLENYEQYF,TGTGCCAGCTCACCGGGACTGGAGAACTACGAGCAGTACTTC
TRBV15,NA,NA,14,TRBJ2-3,CATSPGTNTDTQYF,TGTGCCACATCCCCCGGTACTAACACAGATACGCAGTATTTT
TRBV5-1,few,NA,15,TRBJ2-7,CASSLGQGNSYEQYF,TGCGCCAGCAGCTTGGGGCAGGGGAATTCCTACGAGCAGTACTTC
TRBV12-3/TRBV12-4,many,NA,15,TRBJ1-5,CASSLETMGNQPQHF,TGTGCCAGCAGTTTAGAAACTATGGGCAATCAGCCCCAGCATTTT
TRBV12-3/TRBV12-4,few,NA,16,TRBJ2-6,CASSRDSISGANVLTF,TGTGCCAGCAGCCGCGATTCGATCTCTGGGGCCAACGTCCTGACTTTC
TRBV2,few,NA,16,TRBJ2-3,CASSGNRALGADTQYF,TGTGCCAGCAGTGGCAACAGGGCCTTGGGAGCAGATACGCAGTATTTT
TRBV20-1,many,NA,15,TRBJ1-5,CSATHSGSGNQPQHF,TGCAGTGCTACCCATTCAGGGTCAGGCAATCAGCCCCAGCATTTT
TRBV5-6,few,TRBD2,15,TRBJ2-1,CASSGTSGGFNEQFF,TGTGCCAGCAGCGGGACTAGCGGGGGGTTCAATGAGCAGTTCTTC
TRBV7-2,many,TRBD2,16,TRBJ2-3,CASSYSGGRLADTQYF,TGTGCCAGCAGCTATAGCGGGGGCCGGCTCGCAGATACGCAGTATTTT
TRBV18,many,NA,14,TRBJ1-1,CASSPPNGNTEAFF,TGTGCCAGCTCACCACCAAACGGAAACACTGAAGCTTTCTTT
TRBV7-2,NA,TRBD1,16,TRBJ2-2,CASSLDRGLNTGELFF,TGTGCCAGCAGCTTAGACAGGGGGCTCAACACCGGGGAGCTGTTTTTT
TRBV14,many,NA,13,TRBJ2-7,CASAGVDSYEQYF,TGTGCCAGCGCAGGGGTAGATTCCTACGAGCAGTACTTC
TRBV6-6,few,NA,16,TRBJ2-1,CASSYSGQLSYNEQFF,TGTGCCAGCAGTTATTCTGGACAGCTCTCCTACAATGAGCAGTTCTTC
TRBV7-9,NA,NA,11,TRBJ2-7,CASSQGKEQYF,TGTGCCAGCAGCCAGGGGAAAGAGCAGTACTTC
TRBV29-1,NA,NA,13,TRBJ2-1,CSVVIFRYNEQFF,TGCAGCGTTGTTATATTCCGATACAATGAGCAGTTCTTC
TRBV19,NA,TRBD1,17,TRBJ1-2,CASSTSLSTGWDYGYTF,TGTGCCAGTAGTACCTCCTTATCGACAGGGTGGGACTATGGCTACACCTTC
TRBV7-9,few,NA,14,TRBJ1-1,CASSLFSREREAFF,TGTGCCAGCAGCTTGTTCTCCAGGGAACGAGAAGCTTTCTTT
TRBV20-1,many,NA,15,TRBJ2-2,CSASQGGVGTGELFF,TGCAGTGCTAGTCAAGGCGGGGTTGGCACCGGGGAGCTGTTTTTT
TRBV20-1,NA,NA,15,TRBJ2-5,CSASQTSVARETQYF,TGCAGTGCTAGCCAAACGTCAGTCGCTCGGGAGACCCAGTACTTC
TRBV5-6,many,TRBD1,16,TRBJ1-1,CASSPTGGPANTEAFF,TGTGCCAGCAGCCCTACAGGGGGCCCCGCTAACACTGAAGCTTTCTTT
TRBV3-1,NA,TRBD2,15,TRBJ2-1,CASSQDGTSLDPLFF,TGTGCCAGCAGCCAAGACGGGACTAGCCTAGACCCATTGTTCTTC